Listed here are 28 T cell receptor beta chains from one sample, sequenced in a study of CD8+ T cells in alopecia areata (dated by TCRdb to the late 2010s). The library was prepared using the immunoSEQ multiplex PCR assay. To provide template for TCR sequencing, every sample had RNA extracted and reverse transcribed into cDNA. This immuneACCESS table, as held by TCRdb, lists in-frame sequences with V and J called but not all clones. Of the missing ones, under half trace to an unresolved V gene in checked studies; the others have no known cause. The sample includes 200,000 to 250,000 clones, with less than 65% observed a single time. About 4.2% of the sample lies in the top ten. This sample's time point label indicates: around 4 weeks on oral tofacitinib. This specimen's treatment or condition label, interpreted: oral pan-JAK inhibitor, 5-10 mg twice daily. The specimen comprised CD4+ T cells sorted from blood, sampled at week 4, from a patient treated with tofacitinib. The receptor set was obtained from a human donor with alopecia areata.

The V and J genes are TRBV5-1 and TRBJ2-1; possibly TRBD1 or TRBD2 for D (5 bases each). Trimming pared 4 bases from V and 6 bases from J, leaving 11 bases between. The CDR3 spans 13 residues. Germline assignment: CDR1 SGHRS and CDR2 YFSETQ. The CDR3 loop is CASSHPGANEQFF. CDR3 DNA: TGCGCCAGCAGCCATCCCGGGGCCAATGAGCAGTTCTTC.

The V and J genes are TRBV9 and TRBJ1-2, with a tentative D call TRBD1 (6 bases). Looked up from germline, CDR1 is SGDLS and CDR2 is YYNGEE. With 3 bases removed from V and 10 bases from J, the gap between germline ends came to 13 bases. This CDR3 has 12 amino acids. The CDR3: CASSARGWYYTF. The CDR3 DNA follows: TGTGCCAGCAGCGCAAGGGGGTGGTACTACACCTTC.

This chain links TRBV15 with TRBJ1-3, with 7 bases fitting TRBD1. Germline trimming cut 2 bases from V and 0 bases from J; bases unmatched to any gene: 7. The CDR3 consists of 17 residues. Germline CDR1 reads LNHNV; CDR2 reads YYDKDF (reference sequence). The CDR3 reads CATSRRTGFSSGNTIYF. The CDR3 DNA reads as TGTGCCACCAGCAGAAGGACAGGTTTTTCCTCTGGAAACACCATATATTTT.

The chain combines TRBV5-6 with TRBJ2-7; 7 positions agree with TRBD1. From germline, CDR1 is SGHDT and CDR2 YYEEEE. This CDR3 has 15 amino acids. V was clipped by 4 bases and J by 1 base; unmatched bases: 8. The CDR3 region is CASSAEGAGSYEQYF. In DNA, the CDR3 is TGTGCCAGCAGCGCCGAGGGGGCAGGTTCCTACGAGCAGTACTTC.

This clone showed up just a few times. The genes are TRBV15 and TRBJ2-2; D not resolved. Germline CDR1 LNHNV, CDR2 YYDKDF (reference sequence). V lost 0 bases to trimming and J lost 6 bases, with 11 bases between them. The CDR3 length is 15 residues. The DNA of the CDR3 is TGTGCCACCAGCAGAGAGTTGACCCCTTCCGGGGAGCTGTTTTTT. It codes for CATSRELTPSGELFF. Variable domain in full (rest from reference TRBV15 and TRBJ2-2): DAMVIQNPRYQVTQFGKPVTLSCSQTLNHNVMYWYQQKSSQAPKLLFHYYDKDFNNEADTPDNFQSRRPNTSFCFLDIRSPGLGDTAMYLCATSRELTPSGELFFGEGSRLTVL.

This chain links TRBV5-1 with TRBJ1-2; D not resolved. The V gene lost 3 bases and the J gene lost 0 bases, with 12 bases spanning the gap. Germline V lookup: CDR1 SGHRS, CDR2 YFSETQ. The CDR3 is 15 residues long. Here the CDR3 reads CASSSGGGANYGYTF. CDR3 coding DNA: TGCGCCAGCAGCTCTGGAGGAGGAGCTAACTATGGCTACACCTTC.

The chain combines TRBV2 with TRBJ1-1; D remains ambiguous. In germline, CDR1 is SNHLY, CDR2 FYNNEI. This CDR3 is 13 amino acids long. Trimming cost V 2 bases and J 11 bases, with 15 bases left between them. The CDR3 spells CASSERSSIGAFF. CDR3 coding DNA: TGTGCCAGCAGTGAAAGGAGCAGCATTGGGGCTTTCTTT.

The chain recombines TRBV5-4 with TRBJ2-3, with D uncertain. The CDR3 totals 14 residues. Trimming cost V 0 bases and J 5 bases, with 10 bases left between them. Germline V gene data show CDR1 as SGHNT and CDR2 as YYREEE (reference sequence). This chain's CDR3 is CASSLVQARDTQYF. CDR3 bases: TGTGCCAGCAGCTTGGTGCAGGCGAGAGATACGCAGTATTTT.

CDR3 region: CASSPGLGNTGELFF. The CDR3 nucleotides read TGTGCCAGCAGCCCGGGACTTGGGAACACCGGGGAGCTGTTTTTT. The chain is built from TRBV25-1 and TRBJ2-2; tentatively, D is TRBD2 (6 bases). Germline V gene sequence: CDR1 MGHDK, CDR2 SYGVNS. Trimming cost V 6 bases and J 1 base, with 12 bases left between them. This CDR3 has 15 amino acids.

This clone appeared a few times. This sequence joins TRBV6-5 and TRBJ2-7; TRBD2 is a possible D gene (6 bases). Trimming took off 6 bases at V and 2 bases at J, with 11 bases between the two ends. The CDR3 length is 13 residues. Per germline, CDR1 MNHEY and CDR2 SVGAGI. For the CDR3, the DNA is TGTGCCAGCAGGCGGGACGGAGCCTACGAGCAGTACTTC. Translation: CASRRDGAYEQYF.

A few counts support this clone. The genes are TRBV10-3 and TRBJ2-1, with D uncertain. The germline V gene encodes CDR1 ENHRY and CDR2 SYGVKD. The CDR3 loop spans 14 amino acids. V was cut by 2 bases and J by 3 bases, with 8 bases left in between. The CDR3 is CAISEPPNYNEQFF. The CDR3 coding sequence is TGTGCCATCAGTGAGCCGCCCAACTACAATGAGCAGTTCTTC.

The chain joins TRBV5-1 to TRBJ1-5; no reliable D call. Germline CDR1 and CDR2: SGHRS and YFSETQ. This CDR3 spans 15 amino acids. With 0 bases removed from V and 0 bases from J, the gap between germline ends came to 7 bases. The CDR3 is CASSLEGDSNQPQHF. The CDR3 nucleotides are TGCGCCAGCAGCTTGGAGGGCGATAGCAATCAGCCCCAGCATTTT.

The genes are TRBV4-2 and TRBJ2-5; D possibly corresponds to TRBD2 (7 bases). The ends were cut back, 4 bases at V and 5 bases at J, with 14 bases in the middle. The CDR3 sequence is 14 residues long. Germline lookup yields CDR1 LGHNA and CDR2 YNFKEQ. The CDR3 spells CASSLLGGAETQYF. In DNA form, the CDR3 reads TGTGCCAGCAGCCTTCTGGGGGGGGCGGAGACCCAGTACTTC.

The genes are TRBV30 and TRBJ1-5; unclear D gene. Germline V gene lookup returns CDR1 GTSNPN and CDR2 SVGIG (reference sequence). The V gene lost 2 bases and the J gene lost 3 bases, with 11 bases spanning the gap. The CDR3 has 14 residues. This CDR3 reads CAWSSGIFNQPQHF. The CDR3 DNA reads as TGTGCCTGGAGTAGCGGGATCTTCAATCAGCCCCAGCATTTT. The full variable domain, its missing parts supplied by reference TRBV30 and TRBJ1-5, is SQTIHQWPATLVQPVGSPLSLECTVEGTSNPNLYWYRQAAGRGLQLLFYSVGIGQISSEVPQNLSASRPQDRQFILSSKKLLLSDSGFYLCAWSSGIFNQPQHFGDGTRLSIL.

The V gene is TRBV7-8, the J gene TRBJ2-5; TRBD1 might be the D (6 bases). The CDR3 has 17 amino acids. Looked up from germline, CDR1 is SGHVS and CDR2 is FQNEAQ. Trimming removed 4 bases from V and 5 bases from J, with 23 bases in between. The CDR3 DNA reads as TGTGCCAGCAGCTCGACCAGGGGATGGAGCAAACGGGAGACCCAGTACTTC. This codes for CASSSTRGWSKRETQYF.

This chain connects TRBV6-5 to TRBJ2-7; the D gene could be TRBD1 or TRBD2 (5 bases each). The CDR3 is 12 residues long. The V gene lost 11 bases and the J gene lost 3 bases, with 14 bases spanning the gap. Per germline, CDR1 MNHEY and CDR2 SVGAGI. The CDR3 nucleotides are TGTGCCGGCATATGGGGGAACTACGAGCAGTACTTC. Translated, it gives CAGIWGNYEQYF.

The chain uses TRBV30 and TRBJ1-2; D call uncertain. This CDR3 is built from 14 residues. Trimming cost V 6 bases and J 2 bases, with 16 bases left between them. Germline V gene data show CDR1 as GTSNPN and CDR2 as SVGIG (reference sequence). This CDR3 is CACPHPGGNYGYTF. The CDR3 DNA is TGTGCCTGCCCTCACCCCGGTGGCAACTATGGCTACACCTTC.

The V and J genes are TRBV6-5 and TRBJ2-5; perhaps D is TRBD1 or TRBD2 (5 bases each). Deletions cut 5 bases from V and 4 bases from J, with 8 bases between. Looked up from germline, CDR1 is MNHEY and CDR2 is SVGAGI. This CDR3 comprises 12 residues. The CDR3 bases are TGTGCCAGCAGTCGAGGGGCAGAGACCCAGTACTTC. Translating it yields CASSRGAETQYF.

The table lists this clone with a few counts. The rearrangement joins TRBV7-2 to TRBJ2-5; weak D call: TRBD2 (6 bases). The CDR3 contains 14 residues. Trimming shortened V by 6 bases and J by 5 bases, and 16 bases separated the two germline ends. The V gene's germline CDR1 is SGHTA and CDR2 FQGNSA. CDR3 region: CASRAGTSLETQYF. The CDR3 DNA reads as TGTGCCAGCAGAGCCGGGACTTCCCTCGAGACCCAGTACTTC.

This clone was seen more than once but under ten times. J is TRBJ2-7 and V is TRBV4-2; TRBD2 is a possible D gene (5 bases). Germline CDR1 and CDR2: LGHNA and YNFKEQ. The V end lost 1 base, the J end lost 0 bases, and 13 bases lay between the germline ends. The CDR3 spans 16 residues. CDR3 residues: CASSQGDSVGSYEQYF. The CDR3 DNA sequence: TGTGCCAGCAGCCAAGGTGATAGCGTGGGCTCCTACGAGCAGTACTTC.

The V gene is TRBV19, the J gene TRBJ2-2, with TRBD1 identical over 9 bases. The germline V gene encodes CDR1 LNHDA and CDR2 SQIVND (reference sequence). The CDR3 has 15 amino acids. Losses at the gene ends were 7 bases for V and 1 base for J; bases not matched to a gene: 4. CDR3 in amino acids: CASTRTGVNTGELFF. The CDR3 DNA reads TGTGCCAGTACCCGGACAGGGGTGAACACCGGGGAGCTGTTTTTT.

The genes are TRBV7-2 and TRBJ2-5, with a weak D call TRBD1 (6 bases). V lost 1 base and J lost 3, with 9 bases in between. Per the germline V gene, CDR1 is SGHTA and CDR2 is FQGNSA. The CDR3 sequence is 14 residues long. The CDR3 DNA follows: TGTGCCAGCAGCTTAGGCGCAGGGGAAGAGACCCAGTACTTC. Translating gives CASSLGAGEETQYF.

This clone was counted between two and nine times. The genes are TRBV29-1 and TRBJ2-5, with a weak D call TRBD1 (5 bases). Germline lookup yields CDR1 SQVTM and CDR2 ANQGSEA. The CDR3 spans 13 residues. V was pared by 3 bases and J by 2 bases, with 10 bases between. The CDR3 nucleotides are TGCAGCGTTGACCAGGGTGATCAAGAGACCCAGTACTTC. Encoded protein: CSVDQGDQETQYF.

This clone was counted a single time. The chain is built from TRBV25-1 and TRBJ1-3; maybe TRBD1 (5 bases). With 7 bases removed from V and 0 bases from J, the gap between germline ends came to 13 bases. Germline V lookup: CDR1 MGHDK, CDR2 SYGVNS. CDR3 length: 15 amino acids. This CDR3 reads CASIPSGNSGNTIYF. In DNA form, the CDR3 reads TGTGCCAGCATCCCGTCAGGGAACTCTGGAAACACCATATATTTT.

The chain employs TRBV5-1 and TRBJ1-2; D remains unclear. The CDR3 is 13 residues long. V lost 6 bases, J lost 2 bases, and 11 bases lay in between. From germline, CDR1 is SGHRS and CDR2 YFSETQ. CDR3: CASKIATNYGYTF. The CDR3 region has the DNA TGCGCCAGCAAGATCGCTACCAACTATGGCTACACCTTC.

As concerns this clone: One junction end does not reproduce the germline sequence, and a read error may be involved. V and J are TRBV7-9 and TRBJ2-2; 8 bases line up with TRBD2. CDR3 length: 15 amino acids. CDR1 SEHNR and CDR2 FQNEAQ come from the germline V gene (reference sequence). In DNA form, the CDR3 reads TGTGCCAGCAGCGTAGCGGGATCGAACACCGGGGAGCTGTTTTTT. This encodes CASSVAGSNTGELFF.

The chain couples TRBV6-6 to TRBJ2-1; D gene ambiguous. Trimming removed 0 bases at V and 9 bases at J, with 6 bases between. The CDR3 has 12 residues. Germline V gives CDR1 MNHNY, CDR2 SVGAGI (reference sequence). CDR3 protein: CASSYSRGEQFF. The CDR3 bases are TGTGCCAGCAGTTACTCGCGCGGTGAGCAGTTCTTC.

V is TRBV6-5 and J is TRBJ2-1; 11 nucleotides agree with TRBD2. Trimming removed 6 bases from V and 3 bases from J; junction bases left unmatched: 4. The CDR3 extends over 15 amino acids. The germline V gene has CDR1 MNHEY and CDR2 SVGAGI. CDR3 sequence (DNA): TGTGCCAGCAGATTTAGCGGGGGGGTCTACAATGAGCAGTTCTTC. It specifies CASRFSGGVYNEQFF.